Described below is a single TCR beta chain sequence and its context. Antigen specificity is unknown. The assay was immunoSEQ multiplex PCR, and TCRdb's table has in-frame clones only and misses some. The table records a few million clones, about 92% of them present only once. This sample is drawn from a study of shared clonotypes between healthy human individuals. Study findings and constraints: The sharing of 4.5% to 5% of naive CD4 clonotypes was seen across a handful of donors.

Germline V gene data show CDR1 as SGHTA and CDR2 as FQGNSA. Trimming removed 5 bases at V and 5 bases at J, with 21 bases between. The CDR3 length is 16 residues. The J gene is TRBJ2-5, the V gene TRBV7-2; TRBD1 is a possible D gene (5 bases). Sequences were obtained from naive CD4+ T cells sorted from blood. Regarding subset: CD45RA+ positively selected. This TCR derives from a man aged 18 to 30 in good health. The CDR3 here is CASSRSVAGQWETQYF. The CDR3, as DNA: TGTGCCAGCAGCCGAAGTGTGGCAGGGCAATGGGAGACCCAGTACTTC.